The 31 T cell receptor beta chains given below trace back to one sample, sequenced in a study of molecular identifiers for immune sequencing clone quantification. Using its own MiXCR run on the PCR reads, TCRdb lists one record per CDR3 protein. The profile shows some 590,000 distinct CDR3 sequences, about 25% of them singletons. The specimen sequenced was naive CD8+ T cells from blood, with Jurkat cell RNA spiked in. As to subset: FACS-sorted CD8+CD4-CCR7+CD45RA+ naive T cells. These receptors were collected from a human donor in good health. Some libraries in this study had Jurkat cell RNA spiked in.

This clonotype was seen ten or more times. The chain recombines TRBV30 with TRBJ1-5; 8 positions agree with TRBD1. The CDR3 consists of 15 residues. Germline V gene lookup returns CDR1 GTSNPN and CDR2 SVGIG (reference sequence). V lost 2 bases and J lost 5; bases outside the gene matches: 8. CDR3 loop: CAWSQHTGGDQPQHF. The CDR3 nucleotides read TGTGCCTGGAGTCAACATACAGGGGGTGATCAGCCCCAGCATTTT.

Remarks on this clonotype: A much larger clone differs by one base, so this may be a read error. The CDR3 sequence: CASSEDWFGGQETQYF. As DNA, the CDR3 is TGCGCCAGCAGCGAAGATTGGTTCGGGGGACAGGAGACCCAGTACTTC. This sequence joins TRBV4-3 and TRBJ2-5; TRBD1 might be the D (7 bases). Germline assignment: CDR1 LGHNA and CDR2 YSLEER. The CDR3 is 16 amino acids.

This chain links TRBV30 with TRBJ1-2, with D maybe TRBD1 (6 bases). Trimming stripped 1 base from V and 0 bases from J, with 6 bases between. This CDR3 is 13 amino acids long. CDR1 GTSNPN and CDR2 SVGIG come from the germline V gene (reference sequence). CDR3 residues: CAWSEGANYGYTF. CDR3 sequence (DNA): TGTGCCTGGAGTGAGGGGGCTAACTATGGCTACACCTTC.

This clonotype appeared a few times. The V gene is TRBV7-2, the J gene TRBJ1-5; D ambiguous. The CDR3 contains 13 residues. Trimming took 5 bases from V and 2 from J, leaving 7 bases between them. CDR1 and CDR2 (germline): SGHTA, FQGNSA. The CDR3 DNA follows: TGTGCCAGCAGCACTGAGGGCAATCAGCCCCAGCATTTT. It is translated as CASSTEGNQPQHF.

This clonotype has just a few counts. The chain links TRBV10-3 to TRBJ1-2, with unresolved D. Germline values: CDR1 ENHRY, CDR2 SYGVKD. The V end was cut by 4 bases, the J end by 0 bases, with 9 bases between. The CDR3 consists of 14 residues. DNA of the CDR3: TGTGCCATCAGTGTATCCAGCGCTAACTATGGCTACACCTTC. It codes for CAISVSSANYGYTF.

The genes are TRBV5-1 and TRBJ1-2, with unresolved D. The CDR3 spans 15 residues. The V end lost 3 bases, the J end lost 2 bases, and 14 bases lay between the germline ends. Per the germline V gene, CDR1 is SGHRS and CDR2 is YFSETQ. CDR3 residues: CASSYDLGGNYGYTF. In DNA form, the CDR3 reads TGCGCCAGCAGCTACGACCTGGGAGGAAACTATGGCTACACCTTC.

The sample holds many counts of this clonotype. CDR3 in amino acids: CSVDHGEETQYF. DNA for the CDR3: TGCAGCGTTGATCACGGGGAAGAGACCCAGTACTTC. The chain links TRBV29-1 to TRBJ2-5, with a tentative D call TRBD2 (5 bases). V was shortened by 3 bases and J by 3 bases, with 8 bases between the two germline ends. The V gene's germline CDR1 is SQVTM and CDR2 ANQGSEA. CDR3 size: 12 residues.

As to this clonotype: Lacking the conserved final phenylalanine or tryptophan, this CDR3 likely reflects a read error. This chain joins TRBV27 and TRBJ1-1; D is perhaps TRBD1 (5 bases). Trimming cost V 6 bases and J 0 bases, with 11 bases left between them. Germline V gene lookup returns CDR1 MNHEY and CDR2 SMNVEV (reference sequence). This CDR3 has 14 residues. The CDR3: CASSLGRLNTEAFI. Written as DNA, the CDR3 is TGTGCCAGCAGCCTGGGACGGCTGAACACTGAAGCTTTCATT.

Remarks on this clonotype: A much bigger clone sits one base away, suggesting this may be a read error. This chain joins TRBV7-6 and TRBJ2-3, with 11 bases lining up with TRBD2. CDR3 size: 16 residues. Trimming cost V 7 bases and J 7 bases; bases outside gene matches: 13. The germline V gene has CDR1 SGHVS and CDR2 FNYEAQ. CDR3 DNA sequence: TGTGCCAGCATCTCACTGACTAGCGGGAAGATAAATACGCAGTATTTT. Its protein is CASISLTSGKINTQYF.

This clonotype showed up many times. The J gene is TRBJ2-3, the V gene TRBV9; D is perhaps TRBD1 or TRBD2 (5 bases each). This CDR3 has 14 amino acids. Trimming took 0 bases from V and 0 from J, leaving 5 bases between them. Germline V gene sequence: CDR1 SGDLS, CDR2 YYNGEE. The CDR3 reads CASSVGDSTDTQYF. CDR3 coding DNA: TGTGCCAGCAGCGTAGGGGACAGCACAGATACGCAGTATTTT.

This clonotype was seen just once. The junction departs from germline at one end; a sequencing error may be responsible. V is TRBV6-2 or TRBV6-3 and J is TRBJ2-3; TRBD1 matches at 7 bases. The germline gives CDR1 MNHEY, CDR2 SVGEGT. CDR3 size: 15 residues. The CDR3 loop is CASSYSRDSTDTQCF. Here the CDR3 DNA reads TGTGCCAGCAGTTACTCAAGGGACAGCACAGATACGCAGTGTTTT.

The chain has TRBV4-2 and TRBJ1-6; D unresolved. Trimming removed 0 bases from V and 10 bases from J, with 13 bases in between. The germline gives CDR1 LGHNA, CDR2 YNFKEQ. CDR3 length: 15 residues. The CDR3, as DNA: TGTGCCAGCAGCCAAGAAGCTGTGGCTGACTCACCCCTCCACTTT. It is translated as CASSQEAVADSPLHF.

This clonotype has a count of ten or more. The rearrangement links TRBV7-9 to TRBJ1-1; D gene unclear. Germline V gene sequence: CDR1 SEHNR, CDR2 FQNEAQ (reference sequence). The CDR3 extends over 11 amino acids. Trimming stripped 4 bases from V and 8 bases from J, with 8 bases between. CDR3 in amino acids: CASSSGEEAFF. The CDR3, as DNA: TGTGCCAGCAGCTCGGGCGAGGAAGCTTTCTTT.

V is TRBV5-4 and J is TRBJ2-7; D may match TRBD1 or TRBD2 (6 bases each). CDR1 is SGHNT and CDR2 is YYREEE in the germline V gene (reference sequence). Trimming took off 1 base at V and 3 bases at J, with 14 bases between the two ends. The CDR3 is 15 amino acids. In nucleotides, the CDR3 is TGTGCCAGCAGCTTGAACAGGGACTCCCACTACGAGCAGTACTTC. This sequence encodes CASSLNRDSHYEQYF.

The genes are TRBV2 and TRBJ1-3, with D uncertain. The V and J ends lost 7 bases and 1 base respectively, with 26 bases between them. Germline V gene sequence: CDR1 SNHLY, CDR2 FYNNEI. This CDR3 spans 19 amino acids. CDR3 amino acids: CASMVPFDWVPGSGNTIYF. CDR3 DNA sequence: TGTGCCAGCATGGTCCCCTTTGACTGGGTGCCAGGATCTGGAAACACCATATATTTT.

In its sample, this clonotype was seen many times. This chain uses TRBV5-1 with TRBJ2-7, with D tentatively TRBD1 (5 bases). Germline CDR1 reads SGHRS; CDR2 reads YFSETQ. The V end was cut by 0 bases, the J end by 1 base, with 8 bases between. This CDR3 has 14 amino acids. The CDR3 DNA is TGCGCCAGCAGCTTGGATCGACAGTCCTACGAGCAGTACTTC. This gives the protein CASSLDRQSYEQYF.

This clonotype was picked up many times. This chain uses TRBV27 with TRBJ1-1; D remains ambiguous. Germline V gene sequence: CDR1 MNHEY, CDR2 SMNVEV (reference sequence). The CDR3 totals 13 residues. Trimming stripped 3 bases from V and 8 bases from J, with 13 bases between. CDR3 in DNA: TGTGCCAGCAGTTTTAACGCGCGTTCCGAAGCTTTCTTT. Protein product: CASSFNARSEAFF.

The chain couples TRBV28 to TRBJ2-2; D gene unclear. The V gene's germline CDR1 is MDHEN and CDR2 SYDVKM. Trimming cost V 4 bases and J 3 bases, with 18 bases left between them. This CDR3 region has 17 residues. For the CDR3, the DNA is TGTGCCAGCAGTTCCTTCGACGCGCCGGCGGACACCGGGGAGCTGTTTTTT. Protein product: CASSSFDAPADTGELFF.

This clonotype was picked up many times. J is TRBJ2-7 and V is TRBV12-3 or TRBV12-4; tentative D call: TRBD2 (6 bases). CDR3 size: 13 residues. V was trimmed by 5 bases and J by 7 bases, leaving 15 bases between them. The CDR3 bases are TGTGCCAGCAGTCTACTGCCTAGCGAGGAGCAGTACTTC. The encoded protein is CASSLLPSEEQYF.

About this clonotype: The missing conserved phenylalanine or tryptophan at the end of this CDR3 makes a read error likely. V and J are TRBV9 and TRBJ2-1; D unclear. Trimming pared 0 bases from V and 6 bases from J, leaving 7 bases between. Per the germline V gene, CDR1 is SGDLS and CDR2 is YYNGEE. The CDR3 is 13 amino acids. In DNA, the CDR3 is TGTGCCAGCAGCGTAGCCCCCAGCAATGAGCAGTTCTTA. Protein product: CASSVAPSNEQFL.

This clonotype was picked up many times. CDR3 bases: TGTGCCAGCAGCTCACCGGCCCCCTACGAGCAGTACTTC. Amino acid sequence: CASSSPAPYEQYF. The chain has TRBV7-9 and TRBJ2-7; D gene uncertain. CDR3 length equals 13 residues. Trimming took 4 bases from V and 2 from J, leaving 9 bases between them. Germline V gives CDR1 SEHNR, CDR2 FQNEAQ (reference sequence).

This clonotype was recorded many times. The V gene is TRBV29-1, the J gene TRBJ2-7; 8 nucleotides agree with TRBD2. The germline CDR1 and CDR2 sequences are SQVTM and ANQGSEA. The V and J ends lost 3 bases and 3 bases, in that order; junction bases with no gene match: 19. The CDR3 has 18 residues. Here the CDR3 DNA reads TGCAGCGTTGACAATTCGGGGGGGGCCCGAACGTCAATCTACGAGCAGTACTTC. Translation gives CSVDNSGGARTSIYEQYF.

DNA of the CDR3: TGTGCCACCAGCAGAGGGGCTGAAGCTTTCTTT. Translating gives CATSRGAEAFF. This chain connects TRBV15 to TRBJ1-1; D gene unclear. The V gene's germline CDR1 is LNHNV and CDR2 YYDKDF (reference sequence). The ends were cut back, 1 base at V and 6 bases at J, with 3 bases in the middle. This CDR3 region has 11 residues.

This clonotype has ten or more counts. The rearrangement links TRBV7-9 to TRBJ2-3; the match to TRBD2 covers 13 bases. The CDR3 is made up of 16 amino acids. Trimming cost V 9 bases and J 2 bases; bases outside gene matches: 8. Germline-derived CDR1 and CDR2 are SEHNR and FQNEAQ (reference sequence). The CDR3 DNA reads TGTGCCAGTGGGGGGACTAGCGGGGACCCCACAGATACGCAGTATTTT. Its translation is CASGGTSGDPTDTQYF.

V is TRBV29-1 and J is TRBJ2-1; D call uncertain. Germline V gene data show CDR1 as SQVTM and CDR2 as ANQGSEA. Trimming removed 4 bases from V and 3 bases from J, with 10 bases in between. The CDR3 covers 13 residues. The CDR3 nucleotides read TGCAGCGTTGTCTTCCCCAGCTACAATGAGCAGTTCTTC. Amino acid sequence: CSVVFPSYNEQFF.

Worth noting for this clonotype: Its ends do not fully match the called genes, so a read error is possible. V usage is TRBV30 and J usage is TRBJ2-1; possible D gene TRBD2, 7 bases. Germline lookup yields CDR1 GTSNPN and CDR2 SVGIG (reference sequence). The CDR3 is 14 amino acids. The CDR3, as DNA: TGTGCCTGGAGTGTAGGGGGGGCGTACAATGAGCAGCTCTTC. It specifies CAWSVGGAYNEQLF.

This clonotype has a handful of counts. This chain links TRBV19 with TRBJ1-5, with D possibly matching TRBD1 (5 bases). Trimming stripped 1 base from V and 6 bases from J, with 13 bases between. Germline V lookup: CDR1 LNHDA, CDR2 SQIVND (reference sequence). CDR3 length: 15 amino acids. CDR3: CASSIAPRGTQPQHF. Written as DNA, the CDR3 is TGTGCCAGTAGTATAGCACCACGGGGGACTCAGCCCCAGCATTTT. Based on the CDR3 plus reference TRBV19 and TRBJ1-5, the full variable domain is DGGITQSPKYLFRKEGQNVTLSCEQNLNHDAMYWYRQDPGQGLRLIYYSQIVNDFQKGDIAEGYSVSREKKESFPLTVTSAQKNPTAFYLCASSIAPRGTQPQHFGDGTRLSIL.

On this clonotype itself: This may arise from a read error, as a much more abundant clone is one base away. This chain uses TRBV19 with TRBJ2-3; 7 positions agree with TRBD2. This CDR3 is built from 20 residues. From germline, CDR1 is LNHDA and CDR2 SQIVND (reference sequence). The CDR3 is CASSQHSPFGGGFFTDPQYF. CDR3 DNA: TGTGCCAGTAGTCAGCACTCCCCCTTTGGCGGGGGATTCTTCACAGATCCGCAGTATTTT.

The chain recombines TRBV7-9 with TRBJ1-1; D is undetermined. The ends were cut back, 1 base at V and 1 base at J, with 10 bases in the middle. This CDR3 has 15 residues. Germline V gives CDR1 SEHNR, CDR2 FQNEAQ (reference sequence). The CDR3 DNA reads as TGTGCCAGCAGCTTAGGAATCGAGGGGAACACTGAAGCTTTCTTT. Translation: CASSLGIEGNTEAFF.

There are a few counts of this clonotype. This rearrangement joins TRBV5-1 to TRBJ2-2; either TRBD1 or TRBD2 may fit D (5 bases each). Trimming stripped 7 bases from V and 2 bases from J, with 12 bases between. Germline V CDR1 and CDR2: SGHRS, YFSETQ. The CDR3 is 14 amino acids. The CDR3: CASGSGRNTGELFF. The CDR3 DNA reads TGCGCCAGCGGCTCGGGACGAAACACCGGGGAGCTGTTTTTT.

The chain recombines TRBV2 with TRBJ2-1; possibly TRBD2 for D (5 bases). CDR3 length: 15 amino acids. Trimming pared 7 bases from V and 1 base from J, leaving 14 bases between. Germline CDR1 reads SNHLY; CDR2 reads FYNNEI. CDR3 sequence: CASILGSRSYNEQFF. The DNA for the CDR3 is TGTGCCAGCATTCTAGGGAGCCGGTCCTACAATGAGCAGTTCTTC.